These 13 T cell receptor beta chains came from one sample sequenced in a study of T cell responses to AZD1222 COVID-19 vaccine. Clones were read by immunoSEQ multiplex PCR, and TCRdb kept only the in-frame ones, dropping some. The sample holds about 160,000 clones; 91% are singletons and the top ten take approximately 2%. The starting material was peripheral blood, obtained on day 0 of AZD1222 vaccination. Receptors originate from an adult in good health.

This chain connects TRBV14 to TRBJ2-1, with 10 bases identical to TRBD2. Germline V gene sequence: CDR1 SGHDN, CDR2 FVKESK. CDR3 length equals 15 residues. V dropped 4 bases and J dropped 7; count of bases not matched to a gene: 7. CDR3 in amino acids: CASSLSGLARNEQFF. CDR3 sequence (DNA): TGTGCCAGCAGCCTATCGGGACTAGCGAGGAATGAGCAGTTCTTC.

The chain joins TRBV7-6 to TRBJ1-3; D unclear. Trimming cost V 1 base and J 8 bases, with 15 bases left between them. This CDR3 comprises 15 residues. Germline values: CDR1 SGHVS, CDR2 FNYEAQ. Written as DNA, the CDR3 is TGTGCCAGCAGCTTAGTTGTTGCGGGTTGGGACACCATATATTTT. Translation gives CASSLVVAGWDTIYF.

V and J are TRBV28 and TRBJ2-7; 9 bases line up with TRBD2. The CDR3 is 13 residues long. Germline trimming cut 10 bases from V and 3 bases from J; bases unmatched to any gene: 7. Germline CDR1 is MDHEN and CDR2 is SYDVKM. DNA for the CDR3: TGTGCCACAGAGCGGGGGGCGATCTACGAGCAGTACTTC. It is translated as CATERGAIYEQYF.

CDR3 nucleotides: TGTGCCAGCAGTTTTCAGGGGGCAAGGGAGCAGTACTTC. Its translation is CASSFQGAREQYF. The chain couples TRBV27 to TRBJ2-7; 8 bases match TRBD1. Per germline, CDR1 MNHEY and CDR2 SMNVEV (reference sequence). The CDR3 has 13 residues. With 3 bases clipped from V and 7 bases from J, the junction kept 5 bases outside the gene matches.

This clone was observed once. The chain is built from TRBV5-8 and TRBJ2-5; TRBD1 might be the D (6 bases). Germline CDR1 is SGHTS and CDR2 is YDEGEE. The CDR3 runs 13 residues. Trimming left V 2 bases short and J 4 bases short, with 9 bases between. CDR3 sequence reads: CASSFEQGETQYF. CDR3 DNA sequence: TGTGCCAGCAGCTTTGAACAGGGAGAGACCCAGTACTTC.

The CDR3 spells CASSSLAGGLTGELFF. In nucleotides, the CDR3 is TGTGCCAGCAGCTCATTAGCGGGAGGGCTCACCGGGGAGCTGTTTTTT. This rearrangement joins TRBV7-8 to TRBJ2-2, with TRBD2 matching over 11 bases. Germline lookup yields CDR1 SGHVS and CDR2 FQNEAQ. V lost 4 bases and J lost 4; bases outside the gene matches: 5. The CDR3 length is 16 residues.

The CDR3: CASSHLLDSHSGNTIYF. In DNA, the CDR3 is TGTGCCAGCAGCCATTTATTGGACAGCCACTCTGGAAACACCATATATTTT. The chain couples TRBV3-1 (or the pseudogene TRBV3-2) to TRBJ1-3; possible D gene TRBD1, 6 bases. The length of the CDR3 is 17 residues. V shed 3 bases and J shed 0 bases, with 15 bases lying between them. Germline CDR1 is LGHDT and CDR2 is YNNKEL (reference sequence).

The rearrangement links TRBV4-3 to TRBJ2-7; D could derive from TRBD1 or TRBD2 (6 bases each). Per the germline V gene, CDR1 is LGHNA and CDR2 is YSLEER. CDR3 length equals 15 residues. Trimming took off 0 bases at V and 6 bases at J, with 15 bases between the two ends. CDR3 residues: CASSQDWGALPEQYF. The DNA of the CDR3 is TGCGCCAGCAGCCAAGACTGGGGGGCACTGCCCGAGCAGTACTTC.

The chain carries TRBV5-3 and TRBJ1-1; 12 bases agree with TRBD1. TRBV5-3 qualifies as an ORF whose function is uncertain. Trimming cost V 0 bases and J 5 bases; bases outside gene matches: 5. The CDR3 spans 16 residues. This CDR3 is CARSLGDRGRRTEAFF. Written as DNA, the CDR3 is TGTGCCAGAAGCTTGGGGGACAGGGGGCGCAGGACTGAAGCTTTCTTT.

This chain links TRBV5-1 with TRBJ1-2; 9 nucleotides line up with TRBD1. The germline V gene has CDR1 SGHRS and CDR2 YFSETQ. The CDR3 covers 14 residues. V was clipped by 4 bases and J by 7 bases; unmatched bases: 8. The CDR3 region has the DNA TGCGCCAGCAGCGATACAGGGGGCGAAAGTGGCTACACCTTC. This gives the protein CASSDTGGESGYTF. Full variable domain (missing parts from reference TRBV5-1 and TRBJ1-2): KAGVTQTPRYLIKTRGQQVTLSCSPISGHRSVSWYQQTPGQGLQFLFEYFSETQRNKGNFPGRFSGRQFSNSRSEMNVSTLELGDSALYLCASSDTGGESGYTFGSGTRLTVV.

The CDR3, as DNA: TGTGCCAGCAGCCAACTAAGGGGTGGCACTGAAGCTTTCTTT. Translating it yields CASSQLRGGTEAFF. The chain is built from TRBV14 and TRBJ1-1, with D maybe TRBD1 (5 bases). The germline V gene has CDR1 SGHDN and CDR2 FVKESK. This CDR3 is built from 14 residues. Trimming took 2 bases from V and 4 from J, leaving 11 bases between them.

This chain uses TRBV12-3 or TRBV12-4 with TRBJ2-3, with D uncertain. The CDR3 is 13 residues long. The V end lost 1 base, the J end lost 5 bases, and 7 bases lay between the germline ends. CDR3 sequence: CASSLERIDTQYF. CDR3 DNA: TGTGCCAGCAGTTTAGAGCGTATAGATACGCAGTATTTT.

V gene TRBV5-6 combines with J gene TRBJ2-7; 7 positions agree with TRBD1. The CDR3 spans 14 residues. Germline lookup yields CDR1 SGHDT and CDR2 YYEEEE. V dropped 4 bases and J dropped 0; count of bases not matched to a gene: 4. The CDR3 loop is CASSRRDSSYEQYF. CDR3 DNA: TGTGCCAGCAGCCGTCGGGACAGCTCCTACGAGCAGTACTTC.